What follows are 27 T cell receptor beta chains derived from one specimen sequenced in a study of blood T cell repertoires in COVID-19. The repertoire was sequenced with immunoSEQ multiplex PCR; TCRdb's copy has only in-frame clones and lacks some. Of 360,000 or so clones in the sample, around nine tenths are singletons; the top ten hold about 3.9%. The sequenced sample consisted of peripheral blood. The receptors originated from an older woman with COVID-19, enrolled during active disease.

This chain links TRBV3-1 (or the pseudogene TRBV3-2) with TRBJ2-5; 7 bases are shared with TRBD1. The germline gives CDR1 LGHDT, CDR2 YNNKEL (reference sequence). Trimming took 6 bases from V and 2 from J; bases not matched to a gene: 6. The CDR3 is 14 amino acids. CDR3 nucleotide sequence: TGTGCCAGCAGACCGACAGGGCCTCAAGAGACCCAGTACTTC. It translates to CASRPTGPQETQYF.

J is TRBJ2-2 and V is TRBV5-1, with D maybe TRBD1 (5 bases). V was cut by 7 bases and J by 4 bases, with 14 bases left in between. Germline CDR1 is SGHRS and CDR2 is YFSETQ. The CDR3 is made up of 14 amino acids. The CDR3 protein is CASGLGPSTGELFF. Here the CDR3 DNA reads TGCGCCAGCGGGTTGGGGCCATCCACCGGGGAGCTGTTTTTT.

The chain uses TRBV3-1 (or the pseudogene TRBV3-2) and TRBJ1-2; 7 bases match TRBD1. Germline trimming cut 6 bases from V and 8 bases from J; bases unmatched to any gene: 9. This CDR3 is 13 amino acids long. Germline loops: CDR1 LGHDT, CDR2 YNNKEL (reference sequence). In nucleotides, the CDR3 is TGTGCCAGCAGTCATACAGGGGCCTCGGGCTACACCTTC. Translated, it gives CASSHTGASGYTF.

J is TRBJ1-1 and V is TRBV9, with a tentative D call TRBD1 (5 bases). The V and J ends lost 2 bases and 3 bases respectively, with 14 bases between them. CDR3 length: 15 residues. Germline CDR1 is SGDLS and CDR2 is YYNGEE. The CDR3 sequence is CASSVRPGGDTEAFF. In nucleotides, the CDR3 is TGTGCCAGCAGCGTGAGACCTGGGGGGGACACTGAAGCTTTCTTT.

The chain links TRBV11-2 to TRBJ1-6, with D possibly TRBD1 on 5 matching bases. The CDR3 consists of 15 residues. The V and J ends lost 5 bases and 14 bases respectively, with 22 bases between them. The germline CDR1 and CDR2 sequences are SGHAT and FQNNGV. This CDR3 is CASSRGTLDLRSLHF. The CDR3 DNA reads as TGTGCCAGCAGCCGGGGGACTTTAGATCTGAGGTCCCTCCACTTT.

This chain links TRBV2 with TRBJ1-5; D not certain. Germline V gene sequence: CDR1 SNHLY, CDR2 FYNNEI. V dropped 4 bases and J dropped 3 bases, with 7 bases sitting between them. The CDR3 consists of 13 residues. The CDR3 region is CASSGQNNQPQHF. CDR3 DNA: TGTGCCAGCAGTGGGCAGAACAATCAGCCCCAGCATTTT.

This chain joins TRBV11-2 and TRBJ2-5; 8 bases line up with TRBD2. The CDR3 has 17 residues. V lost 6 bases and J lost 1; bases outside the gene matches: 13. Germline CDR1 and CDR2: SGHAT and FQNNGV. The CDR3 region is CASRRTFGTSGQETQYF. The CDR3 DNA is TGTGCCAGCAGACGAACATTTGGAACTAGCGGCCAAGAGACCCAGTACTTC.

A few counts support this clone. This chain uses TRBV6-4 with TRBJ1-5; 9 bases align to TRBD1. V was pared by 9 bases and J by 8 bases, with 14 bases of the junction left unmatched. Germline V gene sequence: CDR1 MRHNA, CDR2 SNTAGT. The CDR3 consists of 15 residues. CDR3 sequence reads: CARSQGAPSVEPQHF. The CDR3 nucleotides are TGTGCCAGGTCACAGGGGGCTCCCTCAGTGGAGCCCCAGCATTTT.

The genes are TRBV27 and TRBJ1-5; 7 bases fit TRBD1. The CDR3 spans 17 residues. From germline, CDR1 is MNHEY and CDR2 SMNVEV (reference sequence). V gave up 5 bases and J gave up 0 bases; unmatched junction bases: 10. CDR3 loop: CASSEGTDPNSNQPQHF. CDR3 coding DNA: TGTGCCAGCAGTGAAGGGACAGACCCTAATAGCAATCAGCCCCAGCATTTT.

CDR3 sequence reads: CASSDSGNGYTF. The CDR3 DNA reads as TGTGCCAGCAGTGACTCAGGGAATGGCTACACCTTC. This sequence joins TRBV2 and TRBJ1-2; D is perhaps TRBD1 (5 bases). The CDR3 is 12 residues long. V was clipped by 3 bases and J by 6 bases, with 8 bases between them. Germline CDR1 SNHLY, CDR2 FYNNEI.

This chain joins TRBV30 and TRBJ2-2, with a possible D match to TRBD1 (6 bases). Germline V gives CDR1 GTSNPN, CDR2 SVGIG (reference sequence). This CDR3 is 15 amino acids long. V lost 2 bases to trimming and J lost 6 bases, with 16 bases between them. Here the CDR3 reads CAWSLGGAPPGELFF. In nucleotides, the CDR3 is TGTGCCTGGAGTCTAGGGGGAGCACCACCCGGGGAGCTGTTTTTT.

The chain combines TRBV28 with TRBJ1-3; D is perhaps TRBD1 (5 bases). Trimming left V 4 bases short and J 14 bases short, with 12 bases between. Germline loops: CDR1 MDHEN, CDR2 SYDVKM. This CDR3 region has 11 residues. The CDR3 here is CASSYDRELYF. The CDR3 DNA follows: TGTGCCAGCAGTTACGACAGAGAGTTATATTTT. Full variable domain (rest looked up from reference TRBV28 and TRBJ1-3): DVKVTQSSRYLVKRTGEKVFLECVQDMDHENMFWYRQDPGLGLRLIYFSYDVKMKEKGDIPEGYSVSREKKERFSLILESASTNQTSMYLCASSYDRELYFGEGSWLTVV.

This chain connects TRBV9 to TRBJ1-1; TRBD1 agrees at 10 bases. The V gene's germline CDR1 is SGDLS and CDR2 YYNGEE. This CDR3 has 13 amino acids. V gave up 3 bases and J gave up 7 bases; unmatched junction bases: 3. CDR3 sequence: CASSEWDRGEAFF. The CDR3 DNA sequence: TGTGCCAGCAGCGAGTGGGACAGGGGTGAAGCTTTCTTT.

The V gene is TRBV7-9, the J gene TRBJ1-5; possibly TRBD1 for D (6 bases). Trimming cost V 1 base and J 7 bases, with 17 bases left between them. The CDR3 covers 16 residues. Germline CDR1 SEHNR, CDR2 FQNEAQ (reference sequence). The CDR3 protein is CASSLGTGGRGQPQHF. The DNA for the CDR3 is TGTGCCAGCAGCTTAGGTACGGGAGGGAGGGGGCAGCCCCAGCATTTT. The complete variable domain, with remaining parts taken from reference TRBV7-9 and TRBJ1-5, reads DTGVSQNPRHKITKRGQNVTFRCDPISEHNRLYWYRQTLGQGPEFLTYFQNEAQLEKSRLLSDRFSAERPKGSFSTLEIQRTEQGDSAMYLCASSLGTGGRGQPQHFGDGTRLSIL.

The DNA for the CDR3 is TGTGCCAGCAGCGTGGGACAAGAAGCTTTCTTT. This translates into CASSVGQEAFF. This chain uses TRBV14 with TRBJ1-1; D is possibly TRBD1 (6 bases). Germline V gene data show CDR1 as SGHDN and CDR2 as FVKESK. The CDR3 covers 11 residues. Deletions cut 5 bases from V and 8 bases from J, with 9 bases between. The whole variable domain, remainder taken from reference TRBV14 and TRBJ1-1, is EAGVTQFPSHSVIEKGQTVTLRCDPISGHDNLYWYRRVMGKEIKFLLHFVKESKQDESGMPNNRFLAERTGGTYSTLKVQPAELEDSGVYFCASSVGQEAFFGQGTRLTVV.

The chain recombines TRBV18 with TRBJ2-5; 7 bases are a match to TRBD1. CDR3 length: 14 amino acids. Germline V CDR1 and CDR2: KGHSH, LQKENI. The V gene end was trimmed by 4 bases and the J gene end by 1 base; junction bases not matched to a gene: 3. The CDR3 sequence is CASSLGQVQETQYF. The DNA for the CDR3 is TGTGCCAGCTCACTTGGACAGGTCCAAGAGACCCAGTACTTC.

V is TRBV28 and J is TRBJ2-4; D possibly corresponds to TRBD2 (5 bases). Looked up from germline, CDR1 is MDHEN and CDR2 is SYDVKM. V was clipped by 4 bases and J by 0 bases, with 13 bases between them. This CDR3 comprises 16 residues. The CDR3 protein is CASSSPGSLAKNIQYF. The CDR3, as DNA: TGTGCCAGCAGTTCTCCGGGGAGCCTAGCCAAAAACATTCAGTACTTC.

The V call is TRBV19, the J call TRBJ2-1, with TRBD1 matching 8 bases. In germline, CDR1 is LNHDA, CDR2 SQIVND (reference sequence). The V gene end was trimmed by 7 bases and the J gene end by 6 bases; junction bases not matched to a gene: 11. The CDR3 sequence is 15 residues long. CDR3 nucleotides: TGTGCCAGTAACCCGGGACAGGACAGGGCCAATGAGCAGTTCTTC. Its protein is CASNPGQDRANEQFF.

This clone was recorded a few times. The chain couples TRBV5-5 to TRBJ1-5; no clear D gene. This CDR3 is built from 15 residues. V was shortened by 5 bases and J by 0 bases, with 12 bases between the two germline ends. Germline V gene data show CDR1 as SGHKS and CDR2 as YYEKEE (reference sequence). The CDR3: CASRPTVLSNQPQHF. Written as DNA, the CDR3 is TGTGCCAGCAGACCGACTGTCCTTAGCAATCAGCCCCAGCATTTT. The whole variable domain, remainder taken from reference TRBV5-5 and TRBJ1-5, is DAGVTQSPTHLIKTRGQQVTLRCSPISGHKSVSWYQQVLGQGPQFIFQYYEKEERGRGNFPDRFSARQFPNYSSELNVNALLLGDSALYLCASRPTVLSNQPQHFGDGTRLSIL.

This chain uses TRBV6-2 or TRBV6-3 with TRBJ1-1; 8 nucleotides line up with TRBD1. The CDR3 covers 13 residues. After removal of 5 bases from V and 3 bases from J, the junction contained 2 bases not matched to a gene. The germline V gene encodes CDR1 MNHEY and CDR2 SVGEGT. CDR3 in amino acids: CASSRQGYTEAFF. Here the CDR3 DNA reads TGTGCCAGCAGTCGACAGGGGTACACTGAAGCTTTCTTT.

The chain is built from TRBV15 and TRBJ1-2; 8 nucleotides agree with TRBD1. V lost 4 bases to trimming and J lost 1 base; unmatched junction nucleotides: 2. This CDR3 is built from 14 residues. CDR1 is LNHNV and CDR2 is YYDKDF in the germline V gene (reference sequence). Here the CDR3 reads CATSTTGVNYGYTF. DNA of the CDR3: TGTGCCACCAGCACGACAGGGGTTAACTATGGCTACACCTTC.

The chain uses TRBV3-1 (or the pseudogene TRBV3-2) and TRBJ2-7; TRBD1 agrees at 8 bases. The V and J ends lost 1 base and 3 bases, in that order; junction bases with no gene match: 2. This CDR3 has 14 amino acids. CDR1 and CDR2 from the germline V gene are LGHDT and YNNKEL (reference sequence). The CDR3 DNA reads TGTGCCAGCAGCCAAGGAACAGGGGGCTACGAGCAGTACTTC. Translated, it gives CASSQGTGGYEQYF.

The chain joins TRBV2 to TRBJ1-5, with D tentatively TRBD1 (6 bases). Trimming shortened V by 8 bases and J by 4 bases, and 18 bases separated the two germline ends. The CDR3 is 15 residues long. Germline assignment: CDR1 SNHLY and CDR2 FYNNEI. This chain's CDR3 is CASSPSGVSNQPQHF. The CDR3 DNA is TGTGCCAGCTCCCCGTCAGGGGTCTCAAATCAGCCCCAGCATTTT.

CDR3 loop: CASRIELLTDTQYF. The CDR3 nucleotides read TGTGCCAGCAGGATAGAGTTACTCACAGATACGCAGTATTTT. The chain couples TRBV27 to TRBJ2-3; D is unresolved. The CDR3 has 14 amino acids. The germline V gene has CDR1 MNHEY and CDR2 SMNVEV (reference sequence). V lost 6 bases, J lost 2 bases, and 12 bases lay in between.

Only a few counts were recorded for this clone. The CDR3 loop reads CASSLRTDEKLFF. The CDR3 DNA reads TGTGCCAGCAGCTTGAGGACAGATGAAAAACTGTTTTTT. The gene calls are TRBV7-2 and TRBJ1-4, with a weak D call TRBD1 (6 bases). This CDR3 comprises 13 residues. Germline CDR1 SGHTA, CDR2 FQGNSA. The V gene lost 3 bases and the J gene lost 6 bases, with 8 bases spanning the gap.

This chain links TRBV29-1 with TRBJ2-3; 12 bases fit TRBD2. The CDR3 sequence is 18 residues long. Germline V gene lookup returns CDR1 SQVTM and CDR2 ANQGSEA. The V segment lost 5 bases and the J segment 0 bases; nucleotides outside the gene matches: 12. The DNA of the CDR3 is TGCAGCGTTCTGGGTCTAGCGGGGGGGGAACAGAGCACAGATACGCAGTATTTT. Protein product: CSVLGLAGGEQSTDTQYF.

The V call is TRBV21-1, the J call TRBJ1-4. TRBV21-1 is reported as a pseudogene. The CDR3 is made up of 15 amino acids. In nucleotides, the CDR3 is TGTGCCAGCAGCAAAGATGGCAGCCGGAGGGAAAAACTGTTTTTT. Its translation: CASSKDGSRREKLFF.